This T cell receptor beta chain was captured in a study of OX40 agonist ivuxolimab in advanced cancers. Background on the study: Partial responses were recorded for three patients, including one with hepatocellular carcinoma and two with cutaneous melanoma. Study-level findings and limits: CD4+ T cells averaged fewer expanded clones than CD8+ T cells.

The assay was immunoSEQ multiplex PCR, and TCRdb's table has in-frame clones only and misses some. The sample gives around 60,000 clones, about nine tenths of which show up once; 15% to 20% is in the top ten. V was trimmed by 3 bases and J by 2 bases, leaving 0 bases between them. There are 11 residues in the CDR3. Germline values: CDR1 SGHAT, CDR2 FQNNGV. Regarding this clone: No antigen is known for it.

The V and J genes are TRBV11-2 and TRBJ2-3; D ambiguous. Sequenced here: CD4+ or CD8+ T cells sorted from blood, sampled in a trial of the OX40 agonist ivuxolimab. This clonotype originated in an adult with an advanced solid tumor such as melanoma, head and neck, liver or kidney cancer. CDR3: CASSFTDTQYF. DNA of the CDR3: TGTGCCAGCAGCTTCACAGATACGCAGTATTTT.